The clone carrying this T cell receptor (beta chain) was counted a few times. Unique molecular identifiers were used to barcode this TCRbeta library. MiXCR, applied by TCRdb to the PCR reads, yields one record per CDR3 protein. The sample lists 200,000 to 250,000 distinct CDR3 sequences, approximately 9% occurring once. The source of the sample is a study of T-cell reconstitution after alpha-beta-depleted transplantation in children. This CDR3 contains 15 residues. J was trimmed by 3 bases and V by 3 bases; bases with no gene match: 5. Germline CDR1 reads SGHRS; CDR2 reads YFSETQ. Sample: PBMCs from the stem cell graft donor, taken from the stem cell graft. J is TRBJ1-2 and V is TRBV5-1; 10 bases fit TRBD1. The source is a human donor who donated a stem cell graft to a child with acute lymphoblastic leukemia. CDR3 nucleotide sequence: TGCGCCAGCAGCTGGACAGGGGGTACCGACTATGGCTACACCTTC. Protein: CASSWTGGTDYGYTF.